This T cell receptor beta chain was recorded in a study of identifying expanded T cells in peripheral blood. Whole-study findings and limits: Roughly two-week clone count variance significantly increased as total template count grew.

Regarding this clone: What it recognizes is unknown.

TCRdb's copy holds only in-frame clones and misses some; the assay was immunoSEQ multiplex PCR. The sample contains some 100,000 clones, roughly nine tenths of which appear only once. The CDR3 loop spans 15 amino acids. Germline V gene data show CDR1 as PRHDT and CDR2 as FYEKMQ (reference sequence). V was pared by 5 bases and J by 1 base, with 14 bases between. The sequencing input was blood. This TCR derives from a person aged 18 to 70 in good health. J is TRBJ1-2 and V is TRBV13, with a weak D call TRBD1 (6 bases). The CDR3 region is CASSQAGTINYGYTF. The CDR3 region has the DNA TGTGCCAGCAGCCAAGCCGGGACAATTAACTATGGCTACACCTTC.